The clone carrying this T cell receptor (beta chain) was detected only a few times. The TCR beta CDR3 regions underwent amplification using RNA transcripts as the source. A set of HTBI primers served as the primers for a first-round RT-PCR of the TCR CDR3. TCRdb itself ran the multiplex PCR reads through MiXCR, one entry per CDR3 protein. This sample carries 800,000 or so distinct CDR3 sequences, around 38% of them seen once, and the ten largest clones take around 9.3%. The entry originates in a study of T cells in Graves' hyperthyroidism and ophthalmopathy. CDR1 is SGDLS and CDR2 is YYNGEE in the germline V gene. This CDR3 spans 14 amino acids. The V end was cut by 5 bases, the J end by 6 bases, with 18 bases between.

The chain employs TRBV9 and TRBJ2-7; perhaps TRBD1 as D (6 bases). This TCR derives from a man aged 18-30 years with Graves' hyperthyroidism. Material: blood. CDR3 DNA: TGTGCCAGCAGTTTACGGGGACCACAGGGCGAGCAGTACTTC. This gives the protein CASSLRGPQGEQYF.